Included here is one T cell receptor beta chain sequence, with context. The data stem from a study of shared T cell receptors in the human thymus. This CDR3 contains 13 residues. Germline V gene data show CDR1 as ENHRY and CDR2 as SYGVKD. V lost 10 bases, J lost 9 bases, and 10 bases stayed unmatched. Data came from immunoSEQ multiplex PCR; TCRdb stores just in-frame clones and leaves some out. The sample carries over 350,000 clones, 95% recorded once. The receptor was derived from a human donor. The sample comprised thymocytes. This sequence joins TRBV10-3 and TRBJ2-1; 9 bases align to TRBD1. The CDR3 nucleotides read TGTGCCACCATGGGGGGACAGGGATCTGAGCAGTTCTTC. This translates into CATMGGQGSEQFF.